The rows below give T cell receptor beta chains drawn from one sample of a study of cytomegalovirus exposure and HLA in healthy donors. Data came from immunoSEQ multiplex PCR; TCRdb stores just in-frame clones and leaves some out. The sample contains 150,000 or so clones, around three quarters of which appear only once. The sequencing input was PBMCs. Source of these receptors: a woman in her forties in good health and CMV-seronegative. Both conserved end residues are part of each CDR3. A D gene is named only where the DNA matches it firmly. The size entry is marked missing in some rows and otherwise reads once, few, many or a size class.

D gene,J gene,V gene,clone size,CDR3 DNA,CDR3 protein
-,TRBJ2-7,TRBV7-2,-,TGTGCCAGCAGCCCCTCCTCCTCCTACGAGCAGTACTTC,CASSPSSSYEQYF
-,TRBJ1-1,TRBV2,-,TGTGCCAGCACTGGACAGAAGAACACTGAAGCTTTCTTT,CASTGQKNTEAFF
TRBD2,TRBJ2-3,TRBV7-7,few,TGTGCCAGCAGCTTAGGCCTAGCGGGGGGTGCGGATACGCAGTATTTT,CASSLGLAGGADTQYF
TRBD1,TRBJ1-3,TRBV5-8,-,TGTGCCAGCAGCTTGCCAGGGGGCGGAAACACCATATATTTT,CASSLPGGGNTIYF
TRBD2,TRBJ2-7,TRBV6-6,-,TGTGCCAGCAGTTCAACCGGGACTAGCGGGACCTACGAGCAGTACTTC,CASSSTGTSGTYEQYF
-,TRBJ2-2,TRBV4-1,-,TGCGCCAGCAGCCGAACCGGGACACAGAACACCGGGGAGCTGTTTTTT,CASSRTGTQNTGELFF
TRBD2,TRBJ2-1,TRBV5-1,few,TGCGCCAGCAGTACCCGGGGGGGCTCCTACAATGAGCAGTTCTTC,CASSTRGGSYNEQFF
TRBD2,TRBJ2-7,TRBV4-2,-,TGTGCCAGCAGCCAAGATGGCCTAGCGGGGGCGAACTCCTACGAGCAGTACTTC,CASSQDGLAGANSYEQYF
TRBD1,TRBJ1-6,TRBV18,-,TGTGCCAGCTCACCCTCTGGGACAGGGCGAAATTCACCCCTCCACTTT,CASSPSGTGRNSPLHF
TRBD2,TRBJ2-7,TRBV5-1,few,TGCGCCAGCAGTGCCGGGACTAGCTCCTACGAGCAGTACTTC,CASSAGTSSYEQYF
TRBD1,TRBJ1-6,TRBV4-1,-,TGCGCCAGCAGCCAAGAAAGGACAGGGGCTACTTCACCCCTCCACTTT,CASSQERTGATSPLHF
-,TRBJ2-7,TRBV4-1,-,TGCGCCAGCAGCCAAGGCCTTAAAGGACAGTTCGAGCAGTACTTC,CASSQGLKGQFEQYF
TRBD2,TRBJ2-7,TRBV27,-,TGTGCCAGCAGTTCCTTGCGGGGGGTATCCCGCTCCTACGAGCAGTACTTC,CASSSLRGVSRSYEQYF
-,TRBJ2-2,TRBV5-1,-,TGCGCCAGCAGCTTGGCCAGGGCAGGCACCCCCGGGGAGCTGTTTTTT,CASSLARAGTPGELFF
TRBD1,TRBJ2-5,TRBV19,once,TGTGCCAGTAGTACCGGGACAGCCGGACAGACCCAGTACTTC,CASSTGTAGQTQYF
-,TRBJ1-5,TRBV2,-,TGTGCCACCTCTCTCGAGCGCCTCGGTAGCAATCAGCCCCAGCATTTT,CATSLERLGSNQPQHF
-,TRBJ2-7,TRBV4-2,once,TGTGCCAGCAGCCAAGATAGAGGAAGGTCCCCCGAGGAGAAAGAGCAGTACTTC,CASSQDRGRSPEEKEQYF
TRBD1,TRBJ2-7,TRBV13,-,TGTGCCAGCAGCCGTACTACAGGGGGTTCCTACGAGCAGTACTTC,CASSRTTGGSYEQYF
-,TRBJ1-3,TRBV19,-,TGTGCCAGTAGTCCGACGGGTTACTCTGGAAACACCATATATTTT,CASSPTGYSGNTIYF
-,TRBJ1-5,TRBV4-1,-,TGCGCCAGCAGCCAAGAGCAGGGCGAGCCCCAGCATTTT,CASSQEQGEPQHF